The sequence of this T cell receptor beta chain was determined in a study of OX40 agonist ivuxolimab in advanced cancers. Study-wide background: The patients received agonistic anti-OX40 (CD134) antibody ivuxolimab. In this trial design, patients received ivuxolimab intravenously at 0.01 to 10 mg/kg every 2 weeks. Males comprised 75% to 90% of the group, whose mean age was around 62 years (range 23 to 79). Having had anti-PD-1, anti-PD-L1 or anti-CTLA-4 therapy before was allowed, and approximately 40% had some.

Assay: immunoSEQ multiplex PCR; the TCRdb copy retains only in-frame clones and omits some. The sample has more than 11,000 clones; around 77% are singletons. CDR3 size: 13 residues. Trimming cost V 3 bases and J 0 bases, with 3 bases left between them. Per germline, CDR1 MNHNS and CDR2 SASEGT. Source: CD4+ or CD8+ T cells sorted from blood, taken in a trial of the OX40 agonist ivuxolimab. This clonotype was sampled from an adult with an advanced solid tumor such as melanoma, head and neck, liver or kidney cancer. The chain combines TRBV6-1 with TRBJ2-1; D is unresolved. CDR3 nucleotides: TGTGCCAGCAGTGATACCTCCTACAATGAGCAGTTCTTC. This codes for CASSDTSYNEQFF.